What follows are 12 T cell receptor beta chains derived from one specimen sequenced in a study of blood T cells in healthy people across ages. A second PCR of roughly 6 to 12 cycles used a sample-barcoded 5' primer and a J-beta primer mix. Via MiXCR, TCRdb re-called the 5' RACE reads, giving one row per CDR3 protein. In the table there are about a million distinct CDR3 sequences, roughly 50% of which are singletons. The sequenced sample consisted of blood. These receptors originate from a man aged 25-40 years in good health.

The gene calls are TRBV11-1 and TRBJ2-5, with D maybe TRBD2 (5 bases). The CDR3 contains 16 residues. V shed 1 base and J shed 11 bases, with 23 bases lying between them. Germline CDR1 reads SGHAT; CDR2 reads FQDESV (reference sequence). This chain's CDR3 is CASSLGLASHYNEQYF. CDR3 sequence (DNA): TGTGCCAGCAGCTTAGGTCTAGCATCTCACTACAATGAGCAGTACTTC.

CDR3 residues: CASALGGNTEAFF. The DNA of the CDR3 is TGTGCCAGCGCCTTAGGTGGGAACACTGAAGCTTTCTTT. J is TRBJ1-1 and V is TRBV12-3 or TRBV12-4, with D hard to call. V lost 8 bases, J lost 1 base, and 11 bases lay in between. This CDR3 is built from 13 residues.

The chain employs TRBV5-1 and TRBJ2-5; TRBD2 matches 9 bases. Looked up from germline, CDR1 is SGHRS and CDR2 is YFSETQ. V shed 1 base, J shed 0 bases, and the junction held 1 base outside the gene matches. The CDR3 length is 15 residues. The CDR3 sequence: CASSLTSGYQETQYF. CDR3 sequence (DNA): TGCGCCAGCAGCTTGACTAGCGGGTACCAAGAGACCCAGTACTTC.

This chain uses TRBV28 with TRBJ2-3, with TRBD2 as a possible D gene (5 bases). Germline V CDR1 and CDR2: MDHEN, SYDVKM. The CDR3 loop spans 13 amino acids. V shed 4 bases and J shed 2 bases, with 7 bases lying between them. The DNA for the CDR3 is TGTGCCAGCAGTTCGGGAAACACAGATACGCAGTATTTT. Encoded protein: CASSSGNTDTQYF.

The CDR3 region has the DNA TGCGCCAGCAGCCCCGAGTGGGCAGCTAGCACAGATACGCAGTATTTT. Protein product: CASSPEWAASTDTQYF. This rearrangement joins TRBV4-1 to TRBJ2-3, with no clear D. The germline V gene has CDR1 MGHRA and CDR2 YSYEKL. The germline V and J ends were trimmed by 4 bases and 0 bases, with 14 bases remaining between them. The CDR3 has 16 residues.

The CDR3 region is CASSPREGHTDTQYF. The CDR3 region has the DNA TGTGCCAGCAGCCCACGGGAGGGGCACACAGATACGCAGTATTTT. This chain connects TRBV7-2 to TRBJ2-3, with 8 bases identical to TRBD2. Germline V gene data show CDR1 as SGHTA and CDR2 as FQGNSA. CDR3 length: 15 residues. The V segment lost 5 bases and the J segment 2 bases; nucleotides outside the gene matches: 6.

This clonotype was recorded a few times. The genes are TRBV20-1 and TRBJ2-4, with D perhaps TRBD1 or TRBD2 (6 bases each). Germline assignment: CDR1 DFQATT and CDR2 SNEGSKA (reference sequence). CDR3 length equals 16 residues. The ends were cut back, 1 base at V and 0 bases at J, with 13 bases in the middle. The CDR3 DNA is TGCAGTGCTAGAGTCAGGGGAGGAATAGCCAAAAACATTCAGTACTTC. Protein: CSARVRGGIAKNIQYF.

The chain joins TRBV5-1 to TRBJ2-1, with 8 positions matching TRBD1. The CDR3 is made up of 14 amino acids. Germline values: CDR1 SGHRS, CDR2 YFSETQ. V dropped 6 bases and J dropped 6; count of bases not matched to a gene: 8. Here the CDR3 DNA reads TGCGCCAGCAACCTGGGACAGGCCCCCAATGAGCAGTTCTTC. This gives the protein CASNLGQAPNEQFF.

The CDR3 sequence: CASSSQRGPPDNEQFF. The CDR3 DNA reads as TGTGCCAGCAGCTCCCAACGGGGGCCCCCGGACAATGAGCAGTTCTTC. J is TRBJ2-1 and V is TRBV14; D may match TRBD1 or TRBD2 (6 bases each). Looked up from germline, CDR1 is SGHDN and CDR2 is FVKESK. V was shortened by 5 bases and J by 5 bases, with 19 bases between the two germline ends. The CDR3 is 16 residues long.

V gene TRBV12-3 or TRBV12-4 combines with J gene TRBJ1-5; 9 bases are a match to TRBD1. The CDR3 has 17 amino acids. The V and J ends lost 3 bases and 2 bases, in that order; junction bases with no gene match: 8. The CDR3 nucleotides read TGTGCCAGCAGTTTGGGACAGGGCCAGGGGCGCAATCAGCCCCAGCATTTT. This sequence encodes CASSLGQGQGRNQPQHF.

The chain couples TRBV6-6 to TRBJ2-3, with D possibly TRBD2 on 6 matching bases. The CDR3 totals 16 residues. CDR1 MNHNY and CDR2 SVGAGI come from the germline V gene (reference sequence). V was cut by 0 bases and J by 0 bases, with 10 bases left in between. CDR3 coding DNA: TGTGCCAGCAGTTACTCGAAGGCGGGGAGCACAGATACGCAGTATTTT. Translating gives CASSYSKAGSTDTQYF.

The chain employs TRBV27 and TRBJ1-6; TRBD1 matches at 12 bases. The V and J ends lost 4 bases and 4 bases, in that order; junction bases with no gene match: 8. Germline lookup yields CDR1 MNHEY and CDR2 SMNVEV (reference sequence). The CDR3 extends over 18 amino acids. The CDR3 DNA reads TGTGCCAGCAGTTCCCCCGGGACAGGGGGCGCGTATAATTCACCCCTCCACTTT. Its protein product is CASSSPGTGGAYNSPLHF.